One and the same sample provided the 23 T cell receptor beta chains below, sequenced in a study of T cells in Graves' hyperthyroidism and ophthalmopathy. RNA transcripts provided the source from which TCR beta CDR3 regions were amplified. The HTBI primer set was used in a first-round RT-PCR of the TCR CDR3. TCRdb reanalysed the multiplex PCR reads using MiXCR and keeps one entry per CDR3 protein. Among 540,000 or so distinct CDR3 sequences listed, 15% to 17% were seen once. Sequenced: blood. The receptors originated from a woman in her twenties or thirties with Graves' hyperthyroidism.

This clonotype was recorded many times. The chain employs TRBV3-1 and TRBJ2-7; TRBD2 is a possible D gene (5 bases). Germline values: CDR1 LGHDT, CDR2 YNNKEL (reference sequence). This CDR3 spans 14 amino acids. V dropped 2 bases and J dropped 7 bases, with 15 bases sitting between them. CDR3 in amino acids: CASSQSVGVGEQYF. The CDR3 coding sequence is TGTGCCAGCAGCCAATCCGTGGGAGTGGGTGAGCAGTACTTC.

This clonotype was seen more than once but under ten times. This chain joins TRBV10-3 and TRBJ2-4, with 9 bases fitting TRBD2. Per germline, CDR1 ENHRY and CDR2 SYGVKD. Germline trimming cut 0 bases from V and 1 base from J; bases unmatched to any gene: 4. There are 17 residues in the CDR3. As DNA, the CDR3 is TGTGCCATCAGTGAGTCCAGCGGGAGGTTTGCCAAAAACATTCAGTACTTC. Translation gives CAISESSGRFAKNIQYF.

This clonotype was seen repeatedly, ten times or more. The CDR3 region has the DNA TGTGCCAGCAGCGTAGCTACTAGCACAGATACGCAGTATTTT. It is translated as CASSVATSTDTQYF. J is TRBJ2-3 and V is TRBV9; D gene unclear. V lost 0 bases, J lost 0 bases, and 5 bases lay in between. The CDR3 has 14 amino acids. Germline V gives CDR1 SGDLS, CDR2 YYNGEE.

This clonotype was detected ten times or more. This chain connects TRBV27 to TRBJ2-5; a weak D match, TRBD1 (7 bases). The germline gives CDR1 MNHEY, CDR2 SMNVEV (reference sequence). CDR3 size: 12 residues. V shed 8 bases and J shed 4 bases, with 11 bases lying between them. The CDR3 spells CASGQGGETQYF. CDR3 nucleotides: TGTGCCAGCGGGCAGGGGGGAGAGACCCAGTACTTC.

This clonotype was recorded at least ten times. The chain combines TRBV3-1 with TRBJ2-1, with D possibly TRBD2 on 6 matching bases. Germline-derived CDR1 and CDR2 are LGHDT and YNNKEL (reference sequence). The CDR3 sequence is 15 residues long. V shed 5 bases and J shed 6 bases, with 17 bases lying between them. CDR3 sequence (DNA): TGTGCCAGCAGCAGTCGGGAGTGGCCTTCCAATGAGCAGTTCTTC. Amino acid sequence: CASSSREWPSNEQFF.

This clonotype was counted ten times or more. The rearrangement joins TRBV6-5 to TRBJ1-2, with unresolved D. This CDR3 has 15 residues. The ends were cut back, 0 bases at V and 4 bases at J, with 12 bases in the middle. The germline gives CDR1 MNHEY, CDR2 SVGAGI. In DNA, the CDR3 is TGTGCCAGCAGTTACTCTTCTCGAGGAGGCTATGGCTACACCTTC. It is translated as CASSYSSRGGYGYTF.

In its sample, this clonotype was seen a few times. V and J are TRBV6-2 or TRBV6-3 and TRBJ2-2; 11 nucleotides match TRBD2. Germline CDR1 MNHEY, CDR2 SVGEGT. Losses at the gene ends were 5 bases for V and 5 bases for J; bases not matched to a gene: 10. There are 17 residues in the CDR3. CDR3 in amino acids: CASSRGLAGGLTGELFF. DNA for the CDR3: TGTGCCAGCAGTCGGGGGCTAGCGGGAGGATTAACCGGGGAGCTGTTTTTT.

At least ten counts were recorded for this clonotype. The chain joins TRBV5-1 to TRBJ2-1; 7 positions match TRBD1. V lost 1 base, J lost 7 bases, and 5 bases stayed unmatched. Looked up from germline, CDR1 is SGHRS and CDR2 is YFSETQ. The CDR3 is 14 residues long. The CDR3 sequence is CASSLSTGLNEQFF. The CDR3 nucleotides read TGCGCCAGCAGCTTGTCGACAGGGTTGAATGAGCAGTTCTTC.

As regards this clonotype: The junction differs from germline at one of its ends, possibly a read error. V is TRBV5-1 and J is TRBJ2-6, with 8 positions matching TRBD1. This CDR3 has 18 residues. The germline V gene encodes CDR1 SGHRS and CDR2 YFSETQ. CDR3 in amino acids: CASSTGQGPHSGTNVLTF. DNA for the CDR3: TGCGCCAGCAGCACCGGACAGGGCCCTCACTCTGGGACCAACGTCCTGACTTTC. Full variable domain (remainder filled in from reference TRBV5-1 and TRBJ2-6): KAGVTQTPRYLIKTRGQQVTLSCSPISGHRSVSWYQQTPGQGLQFLFEYFSETQRNKGNFPGRFSGRQFSNSRSEMNVSTLELGDSALYLCASSTGQGPHSGTNVLTFGAGSRLTVL.

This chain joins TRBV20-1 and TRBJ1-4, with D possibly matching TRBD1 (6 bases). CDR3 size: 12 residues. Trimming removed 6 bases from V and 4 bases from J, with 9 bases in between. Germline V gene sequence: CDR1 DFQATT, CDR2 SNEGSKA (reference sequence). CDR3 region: CSAGARNEKLFF. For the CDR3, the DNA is TGCAGTGCGGGGGCTCGTAATGAAAAACTGTTTTTT.

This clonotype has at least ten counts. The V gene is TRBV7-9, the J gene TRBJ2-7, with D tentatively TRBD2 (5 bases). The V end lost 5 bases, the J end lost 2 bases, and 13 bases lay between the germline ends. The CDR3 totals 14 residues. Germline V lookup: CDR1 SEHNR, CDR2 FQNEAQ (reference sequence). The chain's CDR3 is CASSDGLRTYEQYF. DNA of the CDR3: TGTGCCAGCAGCGATGGACTCCGAACCTACGAGCAGTACTTC.

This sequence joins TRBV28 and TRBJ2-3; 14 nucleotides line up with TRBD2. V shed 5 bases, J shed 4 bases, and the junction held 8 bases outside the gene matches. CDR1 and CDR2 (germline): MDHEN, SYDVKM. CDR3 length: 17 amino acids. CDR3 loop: CASSRLAGGTASDTQYF. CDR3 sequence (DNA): TGTGCCAGCAGTCGACTAGCGGGAGGGACCGCCTCAGATACGCAGTATTTT.

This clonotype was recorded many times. The CDR3 coding sequence is TGTGCCTGGAGTGGGGTCGAGACCCAGTACTTC. It codes for CAWSGVETQYF. The chain combines TRBV30 with TRBJ2-5; D is undetermined. CDR1 and CDR2 from the germline V gene are GTSNPN and SVGIG (reference sequence). Deletions cut 1 base from V and 5 bases from J, with 5 bases between. This CDR3 contains 11 residues.

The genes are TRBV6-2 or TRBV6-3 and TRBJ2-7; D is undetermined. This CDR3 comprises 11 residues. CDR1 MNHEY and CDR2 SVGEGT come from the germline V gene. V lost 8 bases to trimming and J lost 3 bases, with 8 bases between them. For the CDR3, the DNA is TGTGCCAGCCAACGAATCTACGAGCAGTACTTC. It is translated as CASQRIYEQYF.

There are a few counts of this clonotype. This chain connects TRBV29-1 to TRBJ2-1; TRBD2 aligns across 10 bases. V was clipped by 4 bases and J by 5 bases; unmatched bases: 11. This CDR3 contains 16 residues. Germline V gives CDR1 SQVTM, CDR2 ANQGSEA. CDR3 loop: CSVATIAGGPDNEQFF. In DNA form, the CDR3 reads TGCAGCGTTGCTACAATAGCGGGAGGCCCAGACAATGAGCAGTTCTTC.

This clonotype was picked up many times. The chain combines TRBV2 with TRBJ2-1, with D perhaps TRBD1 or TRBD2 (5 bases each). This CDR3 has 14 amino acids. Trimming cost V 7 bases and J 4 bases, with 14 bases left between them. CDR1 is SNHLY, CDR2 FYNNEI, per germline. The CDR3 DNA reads TGTGCCAGCATTCGGGGCCAGGGATACAATGAGCAGTTCTTC. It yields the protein CASIRGQGYNEQFF.

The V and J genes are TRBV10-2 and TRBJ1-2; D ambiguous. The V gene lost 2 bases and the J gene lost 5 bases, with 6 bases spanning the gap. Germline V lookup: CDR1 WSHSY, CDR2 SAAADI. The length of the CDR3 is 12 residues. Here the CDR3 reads CASSETEYGYTF. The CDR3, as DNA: TGCGCCAGCAGTGAGACAGAATATGGCTACACCTTC.

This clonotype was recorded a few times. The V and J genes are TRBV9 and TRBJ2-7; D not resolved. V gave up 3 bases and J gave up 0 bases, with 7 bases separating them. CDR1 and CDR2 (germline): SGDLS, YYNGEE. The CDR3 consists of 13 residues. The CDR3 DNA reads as TGTGCCAGCAGCGGGCCGAGCTCCTACGAGCAGTACTTC. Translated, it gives CASSGPSSYEQYF.

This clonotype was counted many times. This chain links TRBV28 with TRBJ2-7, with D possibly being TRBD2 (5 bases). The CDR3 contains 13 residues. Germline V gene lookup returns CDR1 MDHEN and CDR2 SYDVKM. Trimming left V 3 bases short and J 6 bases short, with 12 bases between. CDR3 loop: CASSFVSRGEQYF. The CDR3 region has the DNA TGTGCCAGCAGTTTCGTGAGTCGGGGCGAGCAGTACTTC.

CDR3 coding DNA: TGTGCCAGCAGCCGAAACGGGGCGGTAGGTGAAAAACTGTTTTTT. It specifies CASSRNGAVGEKLFF. The chain couples TRBV12-3 or TRBV12-4 to TRBJ1-4; possibly TRBD1 for D (5 bases). The germline V and J ends were trimmed by 6 bases and 7 bases, with 18 bases remaining between them. This CDR3 region has 15 residues.

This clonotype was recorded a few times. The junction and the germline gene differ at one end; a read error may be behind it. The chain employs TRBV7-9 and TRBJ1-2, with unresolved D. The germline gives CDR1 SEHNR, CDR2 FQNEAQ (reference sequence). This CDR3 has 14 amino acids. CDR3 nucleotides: TGTGCCTGCAGCCCCTCGGCGGGTAACTATGGCTACACCTTC. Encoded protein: CACSPSAGNYGYTF.

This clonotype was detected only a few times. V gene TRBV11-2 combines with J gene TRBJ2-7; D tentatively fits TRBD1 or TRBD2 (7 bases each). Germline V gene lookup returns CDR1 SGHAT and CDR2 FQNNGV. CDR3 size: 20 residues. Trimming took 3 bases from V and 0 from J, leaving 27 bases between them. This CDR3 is CASSFGGGGLTGAYSYEQYF. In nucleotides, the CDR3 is TGTGCCAGCAGCTTTGGGGGCGGGGGCCTCACAGGGGCATACTCCTACGAGCAGTACTTC. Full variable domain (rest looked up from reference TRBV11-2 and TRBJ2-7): EAGVAQSPRYKIIEKRQSVAFWCNPISGHATLYWYQQILGQGPKLLIQFQNNGVVDDSQLPKDRFSAERLKGVDSTLKIQPAKLEDSAVYLCASSFGGGGLTGAYSYEQYFGPGTRLTVT.

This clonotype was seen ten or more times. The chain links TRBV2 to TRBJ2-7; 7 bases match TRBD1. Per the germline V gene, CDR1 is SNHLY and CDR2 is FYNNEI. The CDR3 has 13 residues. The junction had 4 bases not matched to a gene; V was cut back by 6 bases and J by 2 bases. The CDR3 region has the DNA TGTGCCAGCAGGGGGGACAGCACCTACGAGCAGTACTTC. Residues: CASRGDSTYEQYF.